The present T cell receptor beta chain was sequenced within a study of regulatory T cells in long-lasting Graves disease. At the level of the study: More than 5 years of antithyroid drugs with positive TSH receptor antibodies defined persistent Graves' disease. Findings of the study overall: Reduced TCR diversity was observed in persistent Graves' patients versus newly diagnosed patients.

Stated time point: persistent/refractory GD, antithyroid drugs over 5 years with positive TRAb. PBMC RNA served as the TCR library source. Germline V lookup: CDR1 SNHLY, CDR2 FYNNEI. CDR3 length equals 14 residues. V dropped 6 bases and J dropped 10; count of bases not matched to a gene: 10. This clonotype came up a few times. The antigen is undetermined. According to the study, TCR beta libraries were built with iRepertoire HTBI primers and CDR3-region Arm-PCR. TCRdb reanalysed the multiplex PCR reads using MiXCR and keeps one entry per CDR3 protein. The table has about 400,000 distinct CDR3 sequences, 20% seen once; the top ten hold around 21%.

The sequenced sample was peripheral blood mononuclear cells (PBMCs), obtained when the disease was refractory, from a patient treated with antithyroid drugs. This clonotype was sampled from a female donor with Graves disease. The rearrangement joins TRBV2 to TRBJ2-1; 9 positions agree with TRBD2. CDR3 in DNA: TGTGCCAGCAGGAGGGGTAGCGGGGGAGGGGAGCAGTTCTTC. Translating gives CASRRGSGGGEQFF.